The entry that follows covers one T cell receptor beta chain sequence. Libraries were prepared by immunoSEQ multiplex PCR; TCRdb keeps only in-frame clonotypes and omits some of them. This sample has around 67,000 clones, with about 90% found just once. Documented time point: after neoadjuvant nivolumab, at surgical resection. These newly diagnosed stage II-IVA oral cavity squamous cell carcinoma patients had no prior systemic or radiation treatment. This specimen comes from a study of neoadjuvant anti-PD-1 for oral cavity cancer. Turning to the study itself: Before surgery, most patients got three to four biweekly 3 mg/kg nivolumab doses.

CDR1 SNHLY and CDR2 FYNNEI come from the germline V gene. V was pared by 4 bases and J by 3 bases, with 15 bases between. CDR3 length: 15 amino acids. The receptor was derived from a person between 40 and 79 years old with oral cavity squamous cell carcinoma. The specimen was PBMCs, collected after nivolumab (anti-PD-1) treatment. The chain links TRBV2 to TRBJ1-1; D ambiguous. The CDR3 here is CASSVSGSGDTEAFF. CDR3 sequence (DNA): TGTGCCAGCAGTGTTAGCGGGTCTGGGGACACTGAAGCTTTCTTT. Combining the CDR3 with reference TRBV2 and TRBJ1-1 gives the whole variable domain EPEVTQTPSHQVTQMGQEVILRCVPISNHLYFYWYRQILGQKVEFLVSFYNNEISEKSEIFDDQFSVERPDGSNFTLKIRSTKLEDSAMYFCASSVSGSGDTEAFFGQGTRLTVV.